This T cell receptor (beta chain) comes out of a study of T cell responses to AZD1222 COVID-19 vaccine. Findings of the study overall: Spike was spanned by vaccine-associated CD4 TCRs, with dominance at 160-218 and 743-854. Variant regions that are unmutated are reportedly the target of nearly half of spike-specific TCRs. The repertoires were collected only after the peak T cell response.

TCRdb's table, derived via immunoSEQ multiplex PCR, lists solely in-frame clones and lacks some. The data contain more than 90,000 clones, more than 75% of them singletons. Germline assignment: CDR1 KGHSH and CDR2 LQKENI. V lost 3 bases, J lost 8 bases, and 6 bases stayed unmatched. The CDR3 runs 14 residues. As for this clone: Antigen specificity is unknown.

The source of this sequence is an adult who received the AZD1222 COVID-19 vaccine. The material was peripheral blood, obtained 28 days after the second AZD1222 dose. V usage is TRBV18 and J usage is TRBJ1-4, with 7 bases lining up with TRBD1. In DNA, the CDR3 is TGTGCCAGCTCACCCAGACAGGGTCGCGAAAAACTGTTTTTT. Encoded protein: CASSPRQGREKLFF.